A single sample gave rise to the 5 T cell receptor beta chains below, sequenced in a study of neurological immune-mediated disorders. TCRdb used MiXCR to reprocess the 5' RACE reads, holding one entry per CDR3 protein. The sample holds roughly 65,000 distinct CDR3 sequences, approximately 3.7% seen once. Specimen: PBMCs. These receptors were collected from a man over 45 with multiple sclerosis.

This clonotype was detected a few times. The chain joins TRBV5-1 to TRBJ1-2, with 10 bases lining up with TRBD1. This CDR3 spans 14 amino acids. J was trimmed by 2 bases and V by 7 bases; bases with no gene match: 5. Germline assignment: CDR1 SGHRS and CDR2 YFSETQ. CDR3 sequence (DNA): TGCGCCAGCGTACCGGGACAGGGGAACTATGGCTACACCTTC. It specifies CASVPGQGNYGYTF. Using reference TRBV5-1 and TRBJ1-2 for the parts outside the CDR3, the full variable domain is KAGVTQTPRYLIKTRGQQVTLSCSPISGHRSVSWYQQTPGQGLQFLFEYFSETQRNKGNFPGRFSGRQFSNSRSEMNVSTLELGDSALYLCASVPGQGNYGYTFGSGTRLTVV.

Ten or more counts support this clonotype. The chain joins TRBV18 to TRBJ1-1, with D perhaps TRBD1 (5 bases). Between the trimmed V and J ends, which lost 4 bases and 5 bases, there was a span of 8 bases. CDR1 and CDR2 from the germline V gene are KGHSH and LQKENI. The CDR3 is made up of 12 amino acids. The CDR3 spells CASSLGTTEAFF. The CDR3 nucleotides read TGTGCCAGCTCACTGGGGACTACTGAAGCTTTCTTT.

This clonotype was found many times. The V gene is TRBV6-4, the J gene TRBJ2-1, with TRBD2 identical over 10 bases. The germline V gene encodes CDR1 MRHNA and CDR2 SNTAGT. This CDR3 is built from 21 residues. With 3 bases clipped from V and 0 bases from J, the junction kept 17 bases outside the gene matches. CDR3 sequence: CASSEIGVAGGYLSSYNEQFF. CDR3 DNA sequence: TGTGCCAGCAGTGAGATTGGTGTAGCGGGGGGTTATTTAAGCTCCTACAATGAGCAGTTCTTC.

Ten or more counts support this clonotype. The V call is TRBV20-1, the J call TRBJ2-1, with no clear D. Germline CDR1 DFQATT, CDR2 SNEGSKA (reference sequence). The CDR3 consists of 16 residues. The V end was cut by 5 bases, the J end by 0 bases, with 17 bases between. The chain's CDR3 is CSAYGRILSSYNEQFF. DNA of the CDR3: TGCAGTGCTTATGGGCGGATTCTTAGCTCCTACAATGAGCAGTTCTTC.

This clonotype was found many times. V gene TRBV25-1 combines with J gene TRBJ1-5; the match to TRBD1 covers 12 bases. V lost 0 bases, J lost 0 bases, and 6 bases stayed unmatched. CDR1 and CDR2 (germline): MGHDK, SYGVNS. The CDR3 contains 19 residues. In DNA, the CDR3 is TGTGCCAGCAGTGAATATAGTGGGACAGGGGGCTATAGCAATCAGCCCCAGCATTTT. This codes for CASSEYSGTGGYSNQPQHF.